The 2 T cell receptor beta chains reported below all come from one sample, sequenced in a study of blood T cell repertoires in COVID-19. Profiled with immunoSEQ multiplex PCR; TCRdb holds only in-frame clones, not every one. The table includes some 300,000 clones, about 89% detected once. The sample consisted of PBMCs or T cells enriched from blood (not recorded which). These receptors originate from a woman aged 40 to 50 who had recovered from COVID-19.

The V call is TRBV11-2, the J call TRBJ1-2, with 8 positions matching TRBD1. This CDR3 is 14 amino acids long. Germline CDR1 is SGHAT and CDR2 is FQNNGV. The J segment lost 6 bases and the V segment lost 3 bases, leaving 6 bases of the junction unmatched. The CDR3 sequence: CASSLDRVADGYTF. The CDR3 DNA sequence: TGTGCCAGCAGCTTGGACAGGGTCGCGGATGGCTACACCTTC. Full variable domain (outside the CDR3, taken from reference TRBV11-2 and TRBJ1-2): EAGVAQSPRYKIIEKRQSVAFWCNPISGHATLYWYQQILGQGPKLLIQFQNNGVVDDSQLPKDRFSAERLKGVDSTLKIQPAKLEDSAVYLCASSLDRVADGYTFGSGTRLTVV.

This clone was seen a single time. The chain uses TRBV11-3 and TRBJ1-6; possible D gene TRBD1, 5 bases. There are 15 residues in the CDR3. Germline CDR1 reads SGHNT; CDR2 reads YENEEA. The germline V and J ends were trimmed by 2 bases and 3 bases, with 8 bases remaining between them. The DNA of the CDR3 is TGTGCCAGCAGCTTACCGGGGGGCTATAATTCACCCCTCCACTTT. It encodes CASSLPGGYNSPLHF.